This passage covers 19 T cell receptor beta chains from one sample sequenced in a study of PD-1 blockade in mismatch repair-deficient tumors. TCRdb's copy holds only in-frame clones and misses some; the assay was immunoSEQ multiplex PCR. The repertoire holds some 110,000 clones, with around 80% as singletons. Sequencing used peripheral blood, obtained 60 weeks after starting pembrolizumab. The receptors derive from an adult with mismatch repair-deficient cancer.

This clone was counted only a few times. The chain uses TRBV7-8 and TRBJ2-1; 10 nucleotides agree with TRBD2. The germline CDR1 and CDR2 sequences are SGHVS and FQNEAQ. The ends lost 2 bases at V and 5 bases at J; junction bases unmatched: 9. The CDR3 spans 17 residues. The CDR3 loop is CASSLRTSGSAHNEQFF. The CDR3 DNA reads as TGTGCCAGCAGCTTAAGGACTAGCGGATCAGCACACAATGAGCAGTTCTTC.

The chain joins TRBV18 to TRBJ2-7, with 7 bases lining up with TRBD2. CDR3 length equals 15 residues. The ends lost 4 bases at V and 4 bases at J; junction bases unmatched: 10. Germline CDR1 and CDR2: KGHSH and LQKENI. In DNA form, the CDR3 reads TGTGCCAGCTCACTAAGGAGCGGGATTTCATACGAGCAGTACTTC. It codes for CASSLRSGISYEQYF.

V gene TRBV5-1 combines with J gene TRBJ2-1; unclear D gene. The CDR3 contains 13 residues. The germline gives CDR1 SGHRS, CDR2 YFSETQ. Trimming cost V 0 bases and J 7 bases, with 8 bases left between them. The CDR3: CASSLGLNNEQFF. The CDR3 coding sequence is TGCGCCAGCAGCTTGGGGTTGAATAATGAGCAGTTCTTC.

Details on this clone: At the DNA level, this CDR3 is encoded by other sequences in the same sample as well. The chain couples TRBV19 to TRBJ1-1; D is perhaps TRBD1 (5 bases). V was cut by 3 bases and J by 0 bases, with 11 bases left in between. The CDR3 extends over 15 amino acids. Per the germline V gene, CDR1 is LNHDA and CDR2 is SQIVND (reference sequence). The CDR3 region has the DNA TGTGCCAGTAGTATCTCAGGGTCGATGAACACTGAAGCTTTCTTT. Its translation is CASSISGSMNTEAFF.

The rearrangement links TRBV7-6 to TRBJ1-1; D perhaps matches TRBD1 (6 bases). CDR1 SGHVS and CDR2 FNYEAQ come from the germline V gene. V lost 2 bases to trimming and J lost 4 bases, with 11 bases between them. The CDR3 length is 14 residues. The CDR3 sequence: CASSLQGGSTEAFF. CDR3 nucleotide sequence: TGTGCCAGCAGCTTACAAGGGGGTTCCACTGAAGCTTTCTTT.

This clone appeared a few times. The CDR3 spells CASSGPSGEGSYEQYF. The DNA of the CDR3 is TGTGCCAGCAGTGGACCTAGCGGGGAAGGCTCCTACGAGCAGTACTTC. The rearrangement joins TRBV27 to TRBJ2-7, with TRBD2 identical over 9 bases. The CDR3 has 16 amino acids. V gave up 5 bases and J gave up 0 bases; unmatched junction bases: 8. Germline V lookup: CDR1 MNHEY, CDR2 SMNVEV (reference sequence).

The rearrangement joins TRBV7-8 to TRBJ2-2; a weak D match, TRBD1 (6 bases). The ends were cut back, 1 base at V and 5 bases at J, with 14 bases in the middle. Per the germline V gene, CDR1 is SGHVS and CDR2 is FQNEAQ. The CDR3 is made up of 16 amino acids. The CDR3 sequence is CASSLGTERKTGELFF. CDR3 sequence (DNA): TGTGCCAGCAGCTTAGGGACAGAGCGGAAGACCGGGGAGCTGTTTTTT. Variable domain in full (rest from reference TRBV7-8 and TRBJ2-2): GAGVSQSPRYKVAKRGQDVALRCDPISGHVSLFWYQQALGQGPEFLTYFQNEAQLDKSGLPSDRFFAERPEGSVSTLKIQRTQQEDSAVYLCASSLGTERKTGELFFGEGSRLTVL.

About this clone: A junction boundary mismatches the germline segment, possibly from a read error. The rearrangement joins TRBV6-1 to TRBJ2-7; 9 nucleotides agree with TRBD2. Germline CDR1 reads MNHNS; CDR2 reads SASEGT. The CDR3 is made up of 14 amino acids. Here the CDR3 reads CATSIWTSAYEQYF. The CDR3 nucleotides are TGTGCCACCAGTATCTGGACTAGCGCATACGAGCAGTACTTC.

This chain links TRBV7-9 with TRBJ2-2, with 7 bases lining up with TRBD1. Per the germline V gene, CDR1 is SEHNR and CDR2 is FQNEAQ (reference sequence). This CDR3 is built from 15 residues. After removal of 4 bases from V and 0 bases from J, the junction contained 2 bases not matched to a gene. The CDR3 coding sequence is TGTGCCAGCAGCTCGGGACAGACGAACACCGGGGAGCTGTTTTTT. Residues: CASSSGQTNTGELFF.

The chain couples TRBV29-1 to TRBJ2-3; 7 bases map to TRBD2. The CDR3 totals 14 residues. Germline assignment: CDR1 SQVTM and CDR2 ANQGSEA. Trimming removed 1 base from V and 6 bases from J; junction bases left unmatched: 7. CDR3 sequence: CSVEGWREMDTQYF. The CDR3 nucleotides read TGCAGCGTTGAAGGCTGGCGGGAGATGGATACGCAGTATTTT.

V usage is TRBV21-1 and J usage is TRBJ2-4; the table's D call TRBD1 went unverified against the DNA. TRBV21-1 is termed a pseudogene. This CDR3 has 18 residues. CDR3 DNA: TGTGCCAGCAGCAAAGACGGACAGCTGCTAATAGCCAAAAACATTCAGTACTTC. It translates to CASSKDGQLLIAKNIQYF.

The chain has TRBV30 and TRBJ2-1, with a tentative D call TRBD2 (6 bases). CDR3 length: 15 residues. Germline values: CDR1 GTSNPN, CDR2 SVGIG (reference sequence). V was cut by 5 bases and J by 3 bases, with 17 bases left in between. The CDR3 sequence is CAWVTSLLGYNEQFF. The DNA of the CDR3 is TGTGCCTGGGTAACTAGCTTGCTCGGCTACAATGAGCAGTTCTTC.

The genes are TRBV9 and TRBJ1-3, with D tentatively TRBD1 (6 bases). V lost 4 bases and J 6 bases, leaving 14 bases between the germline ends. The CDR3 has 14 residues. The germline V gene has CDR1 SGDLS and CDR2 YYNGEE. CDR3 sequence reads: CASSKWTAENTIYF. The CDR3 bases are TGTGCCAGCAGCAAATGGACAGCAGAAAACACCATATATTTT.

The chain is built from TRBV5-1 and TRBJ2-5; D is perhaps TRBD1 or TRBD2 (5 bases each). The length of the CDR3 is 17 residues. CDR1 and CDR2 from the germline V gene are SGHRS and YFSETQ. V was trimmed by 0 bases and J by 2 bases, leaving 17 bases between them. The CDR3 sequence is CASSLGGVGPKQETQYF. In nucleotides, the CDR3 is TGCGCCAGCAGCTTGGGAGGGGTTGGGCCGAAACAAGAGACCCAGTACTTC.

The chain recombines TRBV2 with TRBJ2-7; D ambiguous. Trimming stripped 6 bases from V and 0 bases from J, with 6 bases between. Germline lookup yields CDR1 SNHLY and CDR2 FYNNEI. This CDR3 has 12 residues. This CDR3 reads CASRGNSYEQYF. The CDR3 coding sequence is TGTGCCAGCAGGGGAAACTCCTACGAGCAGTACTTC.

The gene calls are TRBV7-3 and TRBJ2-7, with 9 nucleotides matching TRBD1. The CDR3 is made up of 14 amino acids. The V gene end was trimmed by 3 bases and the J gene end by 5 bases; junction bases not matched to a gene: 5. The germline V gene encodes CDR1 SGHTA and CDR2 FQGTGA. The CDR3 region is CASSFVQGAHEQYF. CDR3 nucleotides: TGTGCCAGCAGCTTTGTACAGGGGGCCCACGAGCAGTACTTC.

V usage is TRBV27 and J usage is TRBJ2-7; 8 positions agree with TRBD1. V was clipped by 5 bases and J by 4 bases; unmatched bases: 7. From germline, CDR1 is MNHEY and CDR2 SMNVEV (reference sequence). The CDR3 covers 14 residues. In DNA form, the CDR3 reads TGTGCCAGCAGTGAGACAGGGGAAGGGTACGAGCAGTACTTC. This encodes CASSETGEGYEQYF.

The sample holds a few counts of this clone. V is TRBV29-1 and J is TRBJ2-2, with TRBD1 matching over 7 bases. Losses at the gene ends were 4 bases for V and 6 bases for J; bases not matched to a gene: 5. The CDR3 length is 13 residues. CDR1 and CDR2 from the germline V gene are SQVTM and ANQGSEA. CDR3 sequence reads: CSVVTGAAGELFF. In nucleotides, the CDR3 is TGCAGCGTTGTTACAGGGGCGGCCGGGGAGCTGTTTTTT.

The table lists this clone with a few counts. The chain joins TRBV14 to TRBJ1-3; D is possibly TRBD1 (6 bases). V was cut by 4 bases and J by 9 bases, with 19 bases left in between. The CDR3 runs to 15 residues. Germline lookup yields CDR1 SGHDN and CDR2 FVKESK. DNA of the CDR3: TGTGCCAGCAGCCGGTCCGGGGGCGCTTTGGGCACCATATATTTT. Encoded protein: CASSRSGGALGTIYF.